The present TCR beta chain was sequenced within a study of shared clonotypes between healthy human individuals. At the level of the study: Per donor, three plates held CD4 naive cells, three held CD4 memory, two held CD8 naive and one held CD8 memory.

Recent acute infections and vaccinations were absent in the healthy HIV-negative adult donors. V was pared by 3 bases and J by 4 bases, with 4 bases of the junction left unmatched. Per germline, CDR1 MGHRA and CDR2 YSYEKL. The length of the CDR3 is 17 residues. Researchers ran the assay at a deep level. Assay: immunoSEQ multiplex PCR; the TCRdb copy retains only in-frame clones and omits some. Of around 700,000 clones listed, around 73% were seen once; the top ten hold more than 1.5%. The sequence was obtained from a woman aged 30 to 39 in good health. The J gene is TRBJ2-3, the V gene TRBV4-1, with 16 bases that match TRBD2. The sample taken for sequencing was memory CD4+ T cells sorted from blood. The subset was: CD45RA-negative fraction. DNA for the CDR3: TGCGCCAGCAGCCAGGCCGGGACTAGCGGGAGGGCAGATACGCAGTATTTT. This sequence encodes CASSQAGTSGRADTQYF.